What follows are 28 T cell receptor beta chains derived from one specimen sequenced in a study of cytomegalovirus exposure and HLA in healthy donors. Sequencing used immunoSEQ multiplex PCR; TCRdb keeps in-frame clones, though not all of them. The sample holds about 56,000 clones, just over 90% seen once. Sequencing input: PBMCs. All receptors derive from a woman between 18 and 30 years old in good health and CMV-seronegative.

The V and J genes are TRBV5-4 and TRBJ2-3; tentatively, D is TRBD2 (5 bases). The CDR3 consists of 14 residues. Germline V CDR1 and CDR2: SGHNT, YYREEE (reference sequence). Trimming left V 5 bases short and J 2 bases short, with 12 bases between. In DNA, the CDR3 is TGTGCCAGCAGGAGCGGAGCCATCACAGATACGCAGTATTTT. Protein product: CASRSGAITDTQYF. Using reference TRBV5-4 and TRBJ2-3 for the parts outside the CDR3, the full variable domain is ETGVTQSPTHLIKTRGQQVTLRCSSQSGHNTVSWYQQALGQGPQFIFQYYREEENGRGNFPPRFSGLQFPNYSSELNVNALELDDSALYLCASRSGAITDTQYFGPGTRLTVL.

The genes are TRBV13 and TRBJ1-1, with a possible D match to TRBD1 (6 bases). CDR1 and CDR2 (germline): PRHDT, FYEKMQ (reference sequence). V was clipped by 5 bases and J by 1 base, with 14 bases between them. The CDR3 runs 15 residues. The chain's CDR3 is CASSTRPGQNTEAFF. The CDR3 DNA reads as TGTGCCAGCAGCACTAGACCGGGACAGAACACTGAAGCTTTCTTT. Variable domain in full (rest from reference TRBV13 and TRBJ1-1): AAGVIQSPRHLIKEKRETATLKCYPIPRHDTVYWYQQGPGQDPQFLISFYEKMQSDKGSIPDRFSAQQFSDYHSELNMSSLELGDSALYFCASSTRPGQNTEAFFGQGTRLTVV.

The V call is TRBV4-2, the J call TRBJ2-2, with 10 bases aligning to TRBD1. V lost 4 bases and J lost 6; bases outside the gene matches: 8. Germline V gene sequence: CDR1 LGHNA, CDR2 YNFKEQ. The CDR3 has 16 amino acids. CDR3 nucleotides: TGTGCCAGCAGCCCAGACTGGGACAGGGGAGCCGGGGAGCTGTTTTTT. Translating it yields CASSPDWDRGAGELFF.

The V gene is TRBV10-3, the J gene TRBJ1-2; TRBD1 might be the D (6 bases). V gave up 4 bases and J gave up 3 bases, with 15 bases separating them. CDR1 is ENHRY and CDR2 is SYGVKD in the germline V gene. CDR3 length: 15 amino acids. CDR3 protein: CAISAKGRGHYGYTF. CDR3 coding DNA: TGTGCCATCAGTGCTAAGGGCAGGGGACACTATGGCTACACCTTC.

The chain has TRBV4-2 and TRBJ2-6, with TRBD1 identical over 10 bases. V lost 5 bases to trimming and J lost 3 bases; unmatched junction nucleotides: 7. Germline V gene data show CDR1 as LGHNA and CDR2 as YNFKEQ. The CDR3 has 17 residues. CDR3 sequence reads: CASSAGQGRVGANVLTF. The DNA of the CDR3 is TGTGCCAGCAGCGCGGGACAGGGGAGGGTTGGGGCCAACGTCCTGACTTTC.

The J gene is TRBJ1-5, the V gene TRBV9, with D uncertain. This CDR3 is built from 15 residues. Germline-derived CDR1 and CDR2 are SGDLS and YYNGEE. Trimming stripped 0 bases from V and 0 bases from J, with 7 bases between. This CDR3 reads CASSVVEYSNQPQHF. For the CDR3, the DNA is TGTGCCAGCAGCGTAGTAGAATATAGCAATCAGCCCCAGCATTTT.

The rearrangement joins TRBV18 to TRBJ2-5; possible D gene TRBD1, 6 bases. Trimming took 0 bases from V and 5 from J, leaving 10 bases between them. This CDR3 comprises 14 residues. Germline CDR1 and CDR2: KGHSH and LQKENI. CDR3: CASSPPGGSETQYF. The CDR3 coding sequence is TGTGCCAGCTCACCACCAGGGGGTTCCGAGACCCAGTACTTC. Complete variable domain (other parts from reference TRBV18 and TRBJ2-5): NAGVMQNPRHLVRRRGQEARLRCSPMKGHSHVYWYRQLPEEGLKFMVYLQKENIIDESGMPKERFSAEFPKEGPSILRIQQVVRGDSAAYFCASSPPGGSETQYFGPGTRLLVL.

This clone has a single count. This chain joins TRBV30 and TRBJ2-5; TRBD2 is a possible D gene (6 bases). V was pared by 0 bases and J by 7 bases, with 12 bases between. This CDR3 has 13 residues. The germline V gene encodes CDR1 GTSNPN and CDR2 SVGIG (reference sequence). The CDR3 here is CAWSVREGGTQYF. The CDR3 bases are TGTGCCTGGAGTGTACGTGAGGGAGGGACCCAGTACTTC.

The chain carries TRBV29-1 and TRBJ1-1, with TRBD1 as a possible D gene (6 bases). This CDR3 has 13 residues. Germline CDR1 and CDR2: SQVTM and ANQGSEA. Between the trimmed V and J ends, which lost 7 bases and 0 bases, there was a span of 12 bases. CDR3 DNA sequence: TGCAGCGGATCGGGACATCTGAACACTGAAGCTTTCTTT. Translated, it gives CSGSGHLNTEAFF.

This chain uses TRBV5-8 with TRBJ2-1; D is uncertain. The V and J ends lost 2 bases and 4 bases respectively, with 10 bases between them. The CDR3 extends over 14 amino acids. CDR1 SGHTS and CDR2 YDEGEE come from the germline V gene. The CDR3 reads CASSFPDGYNEQFF. CDR3 in DNA: TGTGCCAGCAGCTTCCCAGACGGGTACAATGAGCAGTTCTTC.

The V and J genes are TRBV7-9 and TRBJ1-5; TRBD1 matches at 8 bases. The CDR3 has 14 amino acids. Trimming removed 5 bases from V and 3 bases from J; junction bases left unmatched: 3. Germline V gene sequence: CDR1 SEHNR, CDR2 FQNEAQ (reference sequence). CDR3 loop: CASSKQGDNQPQHF. CDR3 DNA: TGTGCCAGCAGCAAACAGGGGGACAATCAGCCCCAGCATTTT.

Here the CDR3 reads CASSVTGTSGTDTQYF. The CDR3 DNA sequence: TGTGCCAGCAGCGTTACCGGGACTAGCGGCACAGATACGCAGTATTTT. V usage is TRBV9 and J usage is TRBJ2-3, with TRBD2 matching 10 bases. The CDR3 contains 16 residues. Germline CDR1 and CDR2: SGDLS and YYNGEE. The V segment lost 2 bases and the J segment 1 base; nucleotides outside the gene matches: 4.

The chain combines TRBV29-1 with TRBJ2-7; D not certain. Germline-derived CDR1 and CDR2 are SQVTM and ANQGSEA. The CDR3 covers 14 residues. Trimming removed 0 bases at V and 3 bases at J, with 12 bases between. In DNA form, the CDR3 reads TGCAGCGTTGAAGATCAGGCAGGTGACTACGAGCAGTACTTC. Protein: CSVEDQAGDYEQYF.

The chain employs TRBV5-8 and TRBJ1-5; 7 nucleotides agree with TRBD1. The CDR3 loop spans 16 amino acids. Germline loops: CDR1 SGHTS, CDR2 YDEGEE. The CDR3 is CATARGQIASNQPQHF. The CDR3 DNA reads as TGTGCTACTGCCAGGGGACAGATTGCTAGCAATCAGCCCCAGCATTTT.

The chain couples TRBV19 to TRBJ2-5; D is unresolved. Trimming pared 1 base from V and 4 bases from J, leaving 13 bases between. Germline CDR1 is LNHDA and CDR2 is SQIVND (reference sequence). The CDR3 contains 15 residues. The CDR3 loop reads CASSIGRAPGETQYF. CDR3 nucleotide sequence: TGTGCCAGTAGTATAGGGCGAGCGCCCGGAGAGACCCAGTACTTC.

The chain recombines TRBV10-2 with TRBJ2-2, with 13 bases aligning to TRBD2. In germline, CDR1 is WSHSY, CDR2 SAAADI. Trimming removed 4 bases from V and 4 bases from J; junction bases left unmatched: 9. This CDR3 spans 18 amino acids. The CDR3 DNA reads as TGCGCCAGCAGTGGGGAGGGACTAGCGGGGCGAGGCACCGGGGAGCTGTTTTTT. Translation gives CASSGEGLAGRGTGELFF.

The chain joins TRBV27 to TRBJ1-2; 7 bases map to TRBD1. Germline loops: CDR1 MNHEY, CDR2 SMNVEV (reference sequence). There are 15 residues in the CDR3. V gave up 6 bases and J gave up 1 base; unmatched junction bases: 8. This chain's CDR3 is CASRATGVLNYGYTF. In nucleotides, the CDR3 is TGTGCCAGCAGAGCCACAGGGGTCCTTAACTATGGCTACACCTTC.

A single count supports this clone. The chain is built from TRBV4-2 and TRBJ2-1, with unresolved D. Trimming removed 0 bases at V and 3 bases at J, with 6 bases between. The CDR3 runs to 14 residues. Germline lookup yields CDR1 LGHNA and CDR2 YNFKEQ. As DNA, the CDR3 is TGTGCCAGCAGCCAAGAGGGCCTCTACAATGAGCAGTTCTTC. The encoded protein is CASSQEGLYNEQFF.

This chain links TRBV19 with TRBJ1-4; TRBD1 matches at 7 bases. CDR1 is LNHDA and CDR2 is SQIVND in the germline V gene (reference sequence). The CDR3 loop spans 16 amino acids. Losses at the gene ends were 3 bases for V and 5 bases for J; bases not matched to a gene: 9. This CDR3 reads CASSMVTGWGNEKLFF. CDR3 nucleotide sequence: TGTGCCAGTAGTATGGTGACAGGGTGGGGGAATGAAAAACTGTTTTTT.

The J gene is TRBJ2-5, the V gene TRBV19; D might be TRBD2 (7 bases). Trimming removed 1 base at V and 6 bases at J, with 12 bases between. The CDR3 spans 14 residues. Germline-derived CDR1 and CDR2 are LNHDA and SQIVND (reference sequence). The CDR3 here is CASSIGGGRQTQYF. CDR3 sequence (DNA): TGTGCCAGTAGTATAGGGGGGGGCCGACAGACCCAGTACTTC.

The J gene is TRBJ2-7, the V gene TRBV13; TRBD2 aligns across 7 bases. V lost 5 bases and J lost 2; bases outside the gene matches: 3. This CDR3 spans 13 amino acids. Germline V gives CDR1 PRHDT, CDR2 FYEKMQ (reference sequence). CDR3 amino acids: CASSRGTTYEQYF. CDR3 coding DNA: TGTGCCAGCAGCCGAGGGACTACCTACGAGCAGTACTTC.

The CDR3 spells CASSPDRAYGNQPQHF. The CDR3 DNA follows: TGTGCCAGCAGCCCCGACAGGGCGTATGGCAATCAGCCCCAGCATTTT. The V and J genes are TRBV7-8 and TRBJ1-5, with TRBD1 identical over 7 bases. The J segment lost 2 bases and the V segment lost 5 bases, leaving 9 bases of the junction unmatched. Germline CDR1 SGHVS, CDR2 FQNEAQ. CDR3 length equals 16 residues.

The gene calls are TRBV5-6 and TRBJ2-6, with D possibly being TRBD1 (6 bases). V dropped 0 bases and J dropped 2 bases, with 12 bases sitting between them. The CDR3 runs to 17 residues. CDR1 is SGHDT, CDR2 YYEEEE, per germline. The CDR3 spells CASSLGGTIPGANVLTF. CDR3 nucleotide sequence: TGTGCCAGCAGCTTGGGGGGGACAATCCCTGGGGCCAACGTCCTGACTTTC.

The chain recombines TRBV19 with TRBJ1-5; 7 bases are a match to TRBD1. This CDR3 has 15 residues. Germline V gene sequence: CDR1 LNHDA, CDR2 SQIVND (reference sequence). Trimming took 3 bases from V and 6 from J; bases not matched to a gene: 8. CDR3 DNA: TGTGCCAGTAGTATGGGAGGAGGGGGCCGTCAGCCCCAGCATTTT. It codes for CASSMGGGGRQPQHF.

This sequence joins TRBV5-1 and TRBJ2-6, with D tentatively TRBD1 (5 bases). Trimming cost V 5 bases and J 3 bases, with 21 bases left between them. The CDR3 extends over 18 amino acids. The germline gives CDR1 SGHRS, CDR2 YFSETQ. The DNA for the CDR3 is TGCGCCAGCAGTGTGGGGCCGAGTCCGTATGGTGGGGCCAACGTCCTGACTTTC. Translated: CASSVGPSPYGGANVLTF.

This rearrangement joins TRBV6-1 to TRBJ2-7, with TRBD2 identical over 10 bases. V gave up 7 bases and J gave up 4 bases; unmatched junction bases: 1. This CDR3 contains 12 residues. Germline CDR1 reads MNHNS; CDR2 reads SASEGT. The CDR3 spells CASKLAGYEQYF. CDR3 bases: TGTGCCAGCAAACTAGCGGGGTACGAGCAGTACTTC.

In its sample, this clone was seen once. The chain uses TRBV5-1 and TRBJ2-2; 10 bases fit TRBD1. V lost 0 bases and J lost 7; bases outside the gene matches: 3. The CDR3 is 15 amino acids. Germline CDR1 reads SGHRS; CDR2 reads YFSETQ. CDR3 in DNA: TGCGCCAGCAGCTTGGCCGGGACAGGGGTCGGGGAGCTGTTTTTT. Translated, it gives CASSLAGTGVGELFF. Complete variable domain (other parts from reference TRBV5-1 and TRBJ2-2): KAGVTQTPRYLIKTRGQQVTLSCSPISGHRSVSWYQQTPGQGLQFLFEYFSETQRNKGNFPGRFSGRQFSNSRSEMNVSTLELGDSALYLCASSLAGTGVGELFFGEGSRLTVL.

CDR3 amino acids: CASSLVTLSTTEAFF. The CDR3 bases are TGTGCCAGCAGCTTAGTAACACTATCTACCACTGAAGCTTTCTTT. The gene calls are TRBV11-3 and TRBJ1-1; D gene ambiguous. Germline V gene lookup returns CDR1 SGHNT and CDR2 YENEEA. The ends were cut back, 1 base at V and 4 bases at J, with 13 bases in the middle. CDR3 length: 15 amino acids.